This T cell receptor beta chain derives from a study of OX40 agonist ivuxolimab in advanced cancers. Study-level background: Enrolled patients in dose escalation had cancers that were hepatocellular carcinoma, melanoma, renal cell or head and neck cancer. Regarding the study as a whole: Not determined was the antigen specificity of the expanded peripheral T cells.

V dropped 6 bases and J dropped 0 bases, with 12 bases sitting between them. The CDR3 is 15 residues long. Germline CDR1 reads SNHLY; CDR2 reads FYNNEI. Blood specimens came from baseline, cycle 4 day 1, and cycle 7 day 1. Sequencing used immunoSEQ multiplex PCR; TCRdb keeps in-frame clones, though not all of them. The sample consists of about 100,000 clones, just over 90% of them appearing once. The sample holds one count of this clone. Its antigen is still unknown. This sequence was found in an adult with an advanced solid tumor such as melanoma, head and neck, liver or kidney cancer. The V and J genes are TRBV2 and TRBJ1-3; D perhaps matches TRBD1 (6 bases). Material: CD4+ or CD8+ T cells sorted from blood, obtained in a trial of the OX40 agonist ivuxolimab. CDR3 in amino acids: CASSPRTVSGNTIYF. Here the CDR3 DNA reads TGTGCCAGCAGCCCGCGGACAGTCTCTGGAAACACCATATATTTT.